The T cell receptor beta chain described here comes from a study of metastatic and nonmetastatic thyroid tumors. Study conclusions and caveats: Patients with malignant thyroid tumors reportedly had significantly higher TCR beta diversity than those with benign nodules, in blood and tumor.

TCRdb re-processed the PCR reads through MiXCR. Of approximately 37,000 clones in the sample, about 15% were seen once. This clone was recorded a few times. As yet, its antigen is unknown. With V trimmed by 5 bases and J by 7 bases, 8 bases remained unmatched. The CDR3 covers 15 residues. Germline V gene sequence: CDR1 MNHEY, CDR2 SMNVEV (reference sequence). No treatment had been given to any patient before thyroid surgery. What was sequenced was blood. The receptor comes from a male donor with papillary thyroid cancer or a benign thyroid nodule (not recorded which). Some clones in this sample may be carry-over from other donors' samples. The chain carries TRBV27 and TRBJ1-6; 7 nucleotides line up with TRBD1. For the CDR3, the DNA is TGTGCCAGCAGTCTGGACAGGTCCGTAAATTCACCCCTCCACTTT. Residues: CASSLDRSVNSPLHF.